Listed below are T cell receptor beta chains from one sample, sequenced in a study of cytomegalovirus exposure and HLA in healthy donors. Data came from immunoSEQ multiplex PCR; TCRdb stores just in-frame clones and leaves some out. The table shows fewer than 70,000 clones, with around 73% occurring only once. Sequenced material: PBMCs. Receptors originate from a man aged 50-59 years in good health and CMV-seronegative. The CDR3 runs from the conserved cysteine through the conserved F or W. The D gene is left open where the match is weak. Some rows have no size entry. The others give once, few or many, or a class for an expanded clone.

clone_size,d_call,cdr3_length,v_call,j_call,cdr3_nt,cdr3_aa
few,TRBD1,14,TRBV10-3,TRBJ2-7,TGTGCCATCAGTCATCGGACAGGCACCTACGAGCAGTACTTC,CAISHRTGTYEQYF
.,TRBD2,17,TRBV7-2,TRBJ2-5,TGTGCCAGCAGCTTAGCCCGGTCTAGCGGGGCCCAAGAGACCCAGTACTTC,CASSLARSSGAQETQYF
.,.,14,TRBV5-3,TRBJ1-2,TGTGCCAGAAGCTTGGACGCAGTCTTCTATGGCTACACCTTC,CARSLDAVFYGYTF
.,TRBD1,16,TRBV5-4,TRBJ2-2,TGTGCCAGCAGGTCTAACAGGGGGCTCAGGACCGGGGAGCTGTTTTTT,CASRSNRGLRTGELFF
.,TRBD1,13,TRBV30,TRBJ2-1,TGTGCCTGGTCCTCGGACAGGGAGAATGAGCAGTTCTTC,CAWSSDRENEQFF
few,.,14,TRBV10-1,TRBJ2-1,TGCGCCAGCAGTCCCCTGGGGGGGCACGCTGAGCAGTTCTTC,CASSPLGGHAEQFF
.,.,15,TRBV9,TRBJ2-1,TGTGCCAGCACCAAGGGGGGGGCCCAGAGGGAAGAGCAGTTCTTC,CASTKGGAQREEQFF
.,TRBD2,16,TRBV9,TRBJ2-1,TGTGCCAGCAGCACCCCACTAGCGGGGGGGCCCTATGAGCAGTTCTTC,CASSTPLAGGPYEQFF
.,.,15,TRBV6-6,TRBJ1-4,TGTGCCAGCAGTTACGGCGGGTCTATAAGGGAAAAACTGTTTTTT,CASSYGGSIREKLFF
.,.,19,TRBV7-2,TRBJ2-6,TGTGCCAGCAGCTTATTCGCGGGCAGATCTCACTCTGGGGCCAACGTCCTGACTTTC,CASSLFAGRSHSGANVLTF
.,.,15,TRBV6-1,TRBJ1-6,TGTGCCAGCAGAACCCTTCAGGGTAATAATTCACCCCTCCACTTT,CASRTLQGNNSPLHF
few,TRBD1,16,TRBV5-4,TRBJ1-2,TGTGCCAGCAGCTTGTTGGGACAGGGAAGTAACTATGGCTACACCTTC,CASSLLGQGSNYGYTF
few,.,12,TRBV4-1,TRBJ1-2,TGCGCCAGCAGCCAAGATTCCCGGGGCTACACCTTC,CASSQDSRGYTF
.,.,13,TRBV9,TRBJ2-1,TGTGCCAGCAACCTGGCCAGCGGGAATGAGCAGTTCTTC,CASNLASGNEQFF
.,.,13,TRBV6-4,TRBJ2-7,TGTGCCAGCAGTGTGGGCAGCTCCTACGAGCAGTACTTC,CASSVGSSYEQYF
.,.,17,TRBV5-6,TRBJ2-1,TGTGCCAGCAGCTTGGGGGAGCTCCGGCTTGGGCGCAATGAGCAGTTCTTC,CASSLGELRLGRNEQFF
.,TRBD1,16,TRBV19,TRBJ1-1,TGTGCCAGTAGTGTCGTCCCGGGACAGGGTCGAACTGAAGCTTTCTTT,CASSVVPGQGRTEAFF